This T cell receptor beta chain was found in a study of Ad26.COV2.S vaccination and SARS-CoV-2 variants (dated by TCRdb to the early 2020s). Background for the entire study: Vaccine-arm donors came from COV1001, a multicentre, randomized, double-blind, placebo-controlled phase I-IIa trial of Ad26.COV2.S in healthy adults. Ad26.COV2.S was given intramuscularly at 5x10^10 or 1x10^11 viral particles, as a single shot or as two shots 56 days apart. TCRbeta repertoire sequencing served as the tool for gauging how specific and how broad the SARS-CoV-2-reactive T cell receptors were following Ad26.COV2.S vaccination. A total of 32 samples were included in the TCR-sequenced set, comprising roughly 19 Ad26.COV2.S vaccine recipients, 5 placebo recipients and 8 SARS-CoV-2 convalescent individuals. Trial participants were randomized into five groups of five, in which low-dose or high-dose Ad26.COV2.S was given once or twice, or placebo was given on both occasions. Investigators remained blinded to trial group allocation during experiments and outcome assessment. The research as a whole found: The study was not powered for comparison of responses between vaccine doses or regimens. Ad26.COV2.S recipients had higher spike-specific TCR breadth than placebo recipients (P = 0.0014). According to the authors, total T cell responses may have been underestimated by the TCR breadth and depth analyses. Substantial breadth of spike-specific CD8+ and CD4+ T cell responses was reported after vaccination. Vaccine and placebo recipients had comparable non-spike TCR breadth, which fits with the vaccine containing only spike.

Based on the germline V gene (reference sequence), the CDR1 and CDR2 sequences are SEHNR and FQNEAQ. Including cysteine and phenylalanine, the CDR3 has 13 amino acids. Only CDR3 DNA remains: 39 bases, in frame from the first base. V drops 1 base and J drops 2 bases, leaving 5 bases in between. Points on this clone: Which antigen it targets is not known. The sample holds no much larger clone one base away, and base qualities are not on file.

TCRbeta CDR3 regions were sequenced with the immunoSEQ Assay. After extraction, genomic DNA underwent amplification by bias-controlled multiplex PCR, followed by high-throughput sequencing. The original methods were these. To quantify the absolute abundance of every unique TCRbeta CDR3 region, sequences were collapsed and filtered. T cell fraction was estimated by normalizing TCRbeta template counts to usable DNA, which was measured by amplifying reference genes present in all nucleated cells. Repertoire TCRs were annotated as SARS-CoV-2-specific when V gene, CDR3 amino acid sequence and J gene were exactly matched to a known reactive TCR set. The reference SARS-CoV-2 TCR set was derived from MIRA and filtered for enrichment in COVID-19-positive ImmuneCODE repertoires, a step that removed public or cross-reactive TCRs. Drawing on the MIRA antigens, annotated TCRs were analysed further at the level of specific ORF or position within ORF. Breadth was defined as the number of annotated unique rearrangements divided by the total number of unique productive rearrangements, and depth was defined as the summed frequency of the annotated unique rearrangements. Group comparisons of TCR breadth used two-sided Wilcoxon rank-sum tests. The table comes from immuneACCESS by way of TCRdb, which keeps in-frame sequences with V and J called. Part of the clones is missing from these tables; in studies checked, under half for an unresolved V gene and the rest for unknown reasons. V and J calls and clone size follow that table, whereas D and trimming were derived from the DNA. The sample table contains about 680,000 clones; only one count was recorded for more than 80% of them. Jointly, the top ten make up 1.5% of the sample.

This specimen's treatment or condition label, interpreted: roughly 18 received Ad26.COV2.S at low or high dose, single or two shots; about five received placebo; per-sample allocation not given. Repertoires of vaccine and placebo recipients were sequenced from samples taken on day 63 after the first injection. Between 29 July and 7 August 2020, Cohort 1b enrolled about two dozen adults aged 18-55 years at one site in Boston, USA. Ad26.COV2.S was a replication-incompetent adenovirus type 26 vector expressing a prefusion-stabilized SARS-CoV-2 spike protein from the original Wuhan strain. The receptor was derived from a person between 18 and 65 years old who received the Ad26.COV2.S COVID-19 vaccine or a placebo. Sequenced here: peripheral blood, sampled in a trial of Ad26.COV2.S vaccine versus placebo. The sequence is built from TRBV7-9 and TRBJ1-2; no D gene is confidently identified. CDR3 reads: CASSLVPNYGYTF. The DNA sequence is given as TGTGCCAGCAGCTTAGTGCCGAACTATGGCTACACCTTC.